Presented here are 13 T cell receptor beta chains from one specimen sequenced in a study of T cell repertoires in cytomegalovirus infection (dated by TCRdb to the late 2010s). Sequencer: Illumina HiSeq 1500. The public reads were reprocessed in TCRdb via fastp at Q25 and MiXCR, keeping in-frame beta chains. Records with the same CDR3 protein are collapsed into one entry carrying the most frequent genes and DNA. The sample profile shows about 150,000 distinct CDR3 sequences; around 22% of them were found once. 11% of the sample is taken by the ten largest. The sample taken for sequencing was PBMCs. Source of these receptors: a human donor in good health (CMV status not recorded). Some clones in this sample may be carry-over from other donors' samples.

The V gene is TRBV29-1, the J gene TRBJ2-1, with 7 bases that match TRBD2. Germline V lookup: CDR1 SQVTM, CDR2 ANQGSEA. V shed 4 bases and J 8 bases; nucleotides not matched to a gene: 14. This CDR3 region has 15 residues. The CDR3 loop reads CSVVPGTTTGDEQFF. In DNA, the CDR3 is TGCAGCGTTGTTCCCGGGACTACCACCGGGGATGAGCAGTTCTTC.

This chain links TRBV24-1 with TRBJ2-2; D perhaps matches TRBD1 (5 bases). V lost 2 bases, J lost 0 bases, and 9 bases lay in between. Germline V gene sequence: CDR1 KGHDR, CDR2 SFDVKD. This CDR3 comprises 16 residues. CDR3 DNA sequence: TGTGCCACCAGTGATTCCAGGGTAGCGAACACCGGGGAGCTGTTTTTT. Translation gives CATSDSRVANTGELFF.

This clonotype occurred many times. The CDR3 nucleotides read TGTGCCAGCAGCTTCTTTAGCGGGGGCACAGATACGCAGTATTTT. It encodes CASSFFSGGTDTQYF. This chain uses TRBV7-9 with TRBJ2-3; 8 nucleotides agree with TRBD2. CDR1 is SEHNR and CDR2 is FQNEAQ in the germline V gene (reference sequence). With 3 bases clipped from V and 1 base from J, the junction kept 3 bases outside the gene matches. The CDR3 runs to 15 residues.

The rearrangement joins TRBV25-1 to TRBJ2-1; no clear D gene. This CDR3 has 13 amino acids. Looked up from germline, CDR1 is MGHDK and CDR2 is SYGVNS. V lost 2 bases to trimming and J lost 8 bases, with 10 bases between them. The CDR3 is CASSESSADEQFF. The CDR3 DNA reads TGTGCCAGCAGTGAAAGTTCTGCGGATGAGCAGTTCTTC.

This clonotype came up a few times. The rearrangement joins TRBV28 to TRBJ2-3; D gene unclear. V lost 4 bases and J 4 bases, leaving 12 bases between the germline ends. This CDR3 region has 14 residues. Germline-derived CDR1 and CDR2 are MDHEN and SYDVKM. The CDR3: CASSSDLRSDTQYF. As DNA, the CDR3 is TGTGCCAGCAGTTCGGACCTGAGGTCAGATACGCAGTATTTT.

V is TRBV12-3 or TRBV12-4 and J is TRBJ1-2, with D unclear. The CDR3 has 13 residues. The V and J ends lost 4 bases and 6 bases respectively, with 12 bases between them. The CDR3 coding sequence is TGTGCCAGCAGTTCGCCTCGAGGGAATGGCTACACCTTC. As protein: CASSSPRGNGYTF.

This clonotype was recorded a few times. This chain links TRBV7-3 with TRBJ2-3, with TRBD2 matching over 14 bases. CDR1 is SGHTA and CDR2 is FQGTGA in the germline V gene. The CDR3 is made up of 16 amino acids. J was trimmed by 5 bases and V by 4 bases; bases with no gene match: 5. CDR3 DNA: TGTGCCAGCAGCTCGGGACTAGCGGGAGTGAGAGATACGCAGTATTTT. This codes for CASSSGLAGVRDTQYF.

This clonotype showed up many times. The genes are TRBV7-2 and TRBJ2-2; D remains ambiguous. Germline values: CDR1 SGHTA, CDR2 FQGNSA. V was trimmed by 1 base and J by 4 bases, leaving 16 bases between them. The CDR3 has 17 residues. CDR3 DNA sequence: TGTGCCAGCAGCTTAGGGCAGAGAGGAGCAGGCACCGGGGAGCTGTTTTTT. Protein: CASSLGQRGAGTGELFF.

This clonotype was seen ten or more times. This sequence joins TRBV4-1 and TRBJ2-5; possible D gene TRBD2, 5 bases. The CDR3 is 13 residues long. Deletions cut 3 bases from V and 5 bases from J, with 10 bases between. The germline V gene encodes CDR1 MGHRA and CDR2 YSYEKL. The CDR3 bases are TGCGCCAGCAGCCACCCCGGGGTCGAGACCCAGTACTTC. Translating gives CASSHPGVETQYF.

The chain uses TRBV19 and TRBJ1-6; D ambiguous. V lost 7 bases to trimming and J lost 3 bases, with 7 bases between them. CDR3 size: 13 residues. Germline CDR1 and CDR2: LNHDA and SQIVND (reference sequence). CDR3 protein: CASKGDYNSPLHF. In DNA, the CDR3 is TGTGCCAGTAAGGGAGACTATAATTCACCCCTCCACTTT.

J is TRBJ2-3 and V is TRBV20-1; 11 bases are a match to TRBD2. With V trimmed by 6 bases and J by 2 bases, 4 bases remained unmatched. The CDR3 has 14 amino acids. Germline V CDR1 and CDR2: DFQATT, SNEGSKA (reference sequence). The CDR3 bases are TGCAGTGCGATGACTAGCGGGACCACAGATACGCAGTATTTT. Protein sequence: CSAMTSGTTDTQYF.

This clonotype showed up just once. Written as DNA, the CDR3 is TGTGCCAGCAGTTCTGGGTTTGGCTACACCTTC. It encodes CASSSGFGYTF. The chain combines TRBV28 with TRBJ1-2; no firm D call. The CDR3 consists of 11 residues. V shed 4 bases and J shed 7 bases, with 7 bases lying between them. The germline V gene encodes CDR1 MDHEN and CDR2 SYDVKM.

The chain combines TRBV29-1 with TRBJ1-1; D not certain. Looked up from germline, CDR1 is SQVTM and CDR2 is ANQGSEA. V lost 2 bases, J lost 4 bases, and 11 bases lay in between. The CDR3 is 13 residues long. This CDR3 reads CSVETRAATEAFF. The DNA of the CDR3 is TGCAGCGTTGAAACGCGGGCCGCCACTGAAGCTTTCTTT.